This is a list of T cell receptor beta chains from one sample in a study of blood T cell repertoires in COVID-19. The repertoire was sequenced with immunoSEQ multiplex PCR; TCRdb's copy has only in-frame clones and lacks some. The profile shows under 350,000 clones, approximately 86% of them singletons. The sequencing sample was made of PBMCs or T cells enriched from blood (not recorded which). These receptor sequences come from a woman between 18 and 29 years old who had recovered from COVID-19. CDR3s include the opening cysteine and the closing phenylalanine or tryptophan. The order of the fields is clone size, J gene, V gene, D gene, CDR3 protein, CDR3 DNA. The D gene is left open where the match is weak. A clone size is listed for some rows: how often the clone was seen (once, few, many), or a class if it is expanded.

NA TRBJ2-1 TRBV7-9 TRBD2 CASYTGTSVNEQFF TGTGCCAGCTACACCGGGACTAGCGTCAATGAGCAGTTCTTC
NA TRBJ2-3 TRBV30 NA CAWSSTSRGSLTETDTQYF TGTGCCTGGAGTTCGACCTCTCGGGGGTCCCTTACAGAAACAGATACGCAGTATTTT
NA TRBJ2-5 TRBV18 NA CASSPPSVVVTQYF TGTGCCAGCTCACCCCCGAGCGTGGTCGTGACCCAGTACTTC
few TRBJ1-3 TRBV5-5 TRBD1 CASSPGQGPLRGNTIYF TGTGCCAGCAGCCCCGGACAGGGTCCTCTAAGGGGAAACACCATATATTTT
NA TRBJ1-2 TRBV5-6 NA CASSLGPGLHYGYTF TGTGCCAGCAGCTTGGGGCCAGGGCTCCACTATGGCTACACCTTC
NA TRBJ2-3 TRBV9 TRBD2 CASSASSGGDTDTQYF TGTGCCAGCAGCGCCTCTAGCGGGGGGGACACAGATACGCAGTATTTT
NA TRBJ2-1 TRBV6-2/TRBV6-3 TRBD2 CASSRGLAYNEQFF TGTGCCAGCAGCAGAGGACTAGCTTACAATGAGCAGTTCTTC
NA TRBJ1-1 TRBV6-5 NA CASSRVNTEAFF TGTGCCAGCTCCCGGGTAAACACTGAAGCTTTCTTT
NA TRBJ1-6 TRBV6-1 NA CASSEETANSPLHF TGTGCCAGCAGTGAGGAGACAGCCAATTCACCCCTCCACTTT
NA TRBJ2-5 TRBV14 TRBD1 CASSPRRTGGTETQYF TGTGCCAGCAGCCCCAGGAGGACAGGGGGCACAGAGACCCAGTACTTC
NA TRBJ2-7 TRBV25-1 TRBD2 CASSRWGGNYEQYF TGTGCCAGCAGCAGATGGGGGGGGAACTACGAGCAGTACTTC
NA TRBJ2-1 TRBV7-2 TRBD2 CASSLAVLREGQREQFF TGTGCCAGCAGCTTAGCGGTGTTGCGGGAGGGCCAACGCGAGCAGTTCTTC
NA TRBJ2-2 TRBV11-3 NA CASSPGPGVDTGELFF TGTGCCAGCAGCCCGGGTCCGGGGGTTGATACCGGGGAGCTGTTTTTT
NA TRBJ1-3 TRBV19 NA CASNSAGNTIYF TGTGCCAGTAACTCCGCTGGAAACACCATATATTTT
NA TRBJ2-7 TRBV11-2 NA CASSLYGGDEQYF TGTGCCAGCAGCTTATATGGAGGGGACGAGCAGTACTTC
NA TRBJ2-4 TRBV5-8 NA CASSSVRARGAKNIQYF TGTGCCAGCAGCTCTGTCCGGGCGAGGGGGGCCAAAAACATTCAGTACTTC
NA TRBJ1-2 TRBV14 TRBD1 CASSQNRGDYTF TGTGCCAGCAGCCAGAACAGGGGTGACTACACCTTC
few TRBJ1-2 TRBV15 NA CATSRDSVTRHGYTF TGTGCCACCAGCAGAGATTCAGTGACAAGGCATGGCTACACCTTC
NA TRBJ2-2 TRBV19 NA CATPTGPNTGELFF TGTGCCACCCCGACAGGACCCAACACCGGGGAGCTGTTTTTT
NA TRBJ1-1 TRBV4-1 NA CASSQDSENTEAFF TGCGCCAGCAGCCAAGATAGCGAAAACACTGAAGCTTTCTTT
once TRBJ1-1 TRBV18 NA CASSPPSGMNTEAFF TGTGCCAGCTCACCACCGTCGGGGATGAACACTGAAGCTTTCTTT
NA TRBJ1-3 TRBV7-9 NA CASSLGGSSGNTIYF TGTGCCAGCAGCTTAGGGGGCTCGTCTGGAAACACCATATATTTT
NA TRBJ2-3 TRBV6-5 TRBD2 CASKTSGGATDTQYF TGTGCCAGCAAGACTAGCGGGGGGGCCACAGATACGCAGTATTTT
NA TRBJ2-5 TRBV9 TRBD2 CASSVPSSGGTKETQYF TGTGCCAGCAGCGTGCCCTCTAGCGGGGGGACCAAAGAGACCCAGTACTTC
many TRBJ2-6 TRBV11-3 NA CASSFISGANVLTF TGTGCCAGCAGTTTCATCTCTGGGGCCAACGTCCTGACTTTC
NA TRBJ2-1 TRBV5-1 TRBD2 CASSLDEGLAGAEQFF TGCGCCAGCAGCCTAGATGAGGGACTAGCGGGAGCTGAGCAGTTCTTC
NA TRBJ1-3 TRBV27 TRBD1 CASSSTGYAGNTIYF TGTGCCAGCAGTTCGACAGGGTACGCTGGAAACACCATATATTTT
NA TRBJ2-5 TRBV24-1 TRBD1 CATSDSLNSWDRGSQETQYF TGTGCCACCAGTGATTCCTTGAATTCCTGGGACAGGGGGTCCCAAGAGACCCAGTACTTC
NA TRBJ2-3 TRBV5-4 TRBD2 CASSLSGGAADTQYF TGTGCCAGCAGCTTGTCCGGGGGGGCCGCAGATACGCAGTATTTT
NA TRBJ2-7 TRBV6-5 TRBD2 CASSYSGLAGGGEQYF TGTGCCAGCAGTTACAGCGGACTAGCGGGCGGGGGTGAGCAGTACTTC
few TRBJ1-1 TRBV6-5 NA CASSWAGPNTEAFF TGTGCCAGCAGTTGGGCAGGGCCGAACACTGAAGCTTTCTTT